The entry that follows covers one T cell receptor (beta chain) sequence. Its specificity is not known. This record belongs to a study of T cell repertoires in urothelial bladder cancer. Study-wide context: The approximately twelve resected lesions were three cT0, three cTa, three cT1 and three cT2 or greater.

Study outcomes and limitations: Up to roughly 15% of carcinoma infiltrating lymphocytes belonged to one T-cell clone. Benign specimens held more T cells than urothelial carcinoma specimens. Benign specimens had a median roughly 12% infiltrating lymphocyte percentage.

Only in-frame clones appear in the TCRdb table, and some are missing; sequencing was by immunoSEQ multiplex PCR. Here the sample spans some 6,000 clones, 71% being singletons. This CDR3 spans 14 amino acids. Germline V gene data show CDR1 as MNHEY and CDR2 as SVGAGI. The V end lost 0 bases, the J end lost 5 bases, and 10 bases lay between the germline ends. What was sequenced was tumor-infiltrating cells from bladder cancer. The receptor comes from a human donor with urothelial carcinoma. J is TRBJ1-2 and V is TRBV6-5; possible D gene TRBD1, 5 bases. DNA for the CDR3: TGTGCCAGCAGTTACTCGGAACAGGTTTATGGCTACACCTTC. Residues: CASSYSEQVYGYTF.